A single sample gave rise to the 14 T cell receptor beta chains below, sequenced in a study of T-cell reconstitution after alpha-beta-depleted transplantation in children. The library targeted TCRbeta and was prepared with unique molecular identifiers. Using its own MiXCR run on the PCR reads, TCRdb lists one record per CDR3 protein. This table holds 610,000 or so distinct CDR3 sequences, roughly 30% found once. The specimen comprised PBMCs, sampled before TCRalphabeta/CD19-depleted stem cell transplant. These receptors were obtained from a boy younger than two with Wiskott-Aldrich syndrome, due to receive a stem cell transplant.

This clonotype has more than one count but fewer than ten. For the CDR3, the DNA is TGCGCCAGCAGCCAAGATCGTGGCGGGAGTTGGGCCGGGGAGCTGTTTTTT. It codes for CASSQDRGGSWAGELFF. This chain uses TRBV4-1 with TRBJ2-2, with 7 bases identical to TRBD2. Per germline, CDR1 MGHRA and CDR2 YSYEKL. The CDR3 runs 17 residues. V trimming: 0 bases; J trimming: 6 bases; junction bases outside the gene matches: 10.

Here the CDR3 reads CASSVDPQTGVGAEAFF. In DNA, the CDR3 is TGTGCCAGCAGCGTAGACCCACAGACAGGGGTTGGCGCTGAAGCTTTCTTT. V and J are TRBV9 and TRBJ1-1; 8 nucleotides agree with TRBD1. J lost 6 bases, V lost 0 bases, and 13 bases had no gene match. The CDR3 has 17 amino acids. Germline V CDR1 and CDR2: SGDLS, YYNGEE. Variable domain in full (rest from reference TRBV9 and TRBJ1-1): DSGVTQTPKHLITATGQRVTLRCSPRSGDLSVYWYQQSLDQGLQFLIQYYNGEERAKGNILERFSAQQFPDLHSELNLSSLELGDSALYFCASSVDPQTGVGAEAFFGQGTRLTVV.

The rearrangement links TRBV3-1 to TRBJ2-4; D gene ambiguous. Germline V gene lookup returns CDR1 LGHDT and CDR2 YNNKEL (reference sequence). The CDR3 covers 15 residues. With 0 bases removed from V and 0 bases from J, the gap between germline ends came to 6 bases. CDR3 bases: TGTGCCAGCAGCCAAGATCTTGTAGCCAAAAACATTCAGTACTTC. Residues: CASSQDLVAKNIQYF.

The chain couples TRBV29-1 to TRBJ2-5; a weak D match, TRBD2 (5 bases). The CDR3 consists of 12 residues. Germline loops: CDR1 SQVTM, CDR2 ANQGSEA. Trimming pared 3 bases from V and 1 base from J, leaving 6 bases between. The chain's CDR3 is CSVERVQETQYF. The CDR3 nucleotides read TGCAGCGTTGAGAGGGTCCAAGAGACCCAGTACTTC.

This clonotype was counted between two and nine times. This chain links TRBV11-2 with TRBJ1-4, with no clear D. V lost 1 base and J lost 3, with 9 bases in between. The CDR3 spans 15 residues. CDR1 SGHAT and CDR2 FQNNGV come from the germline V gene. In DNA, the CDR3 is TGTGCCAGCAGCTTAGCTGGGCTCTCTAATGAAAAACTGTTTTTT. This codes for CASSLAGLSNEKLFF.

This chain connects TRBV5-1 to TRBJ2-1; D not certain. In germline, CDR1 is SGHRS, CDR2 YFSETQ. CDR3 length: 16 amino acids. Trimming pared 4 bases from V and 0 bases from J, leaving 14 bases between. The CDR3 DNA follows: TGCGCCAGCAGCAGAGAAAGGGTTAGCTCCTACAATGAGCAGTTCTTC. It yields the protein CASSRERVSSYNEQFF.

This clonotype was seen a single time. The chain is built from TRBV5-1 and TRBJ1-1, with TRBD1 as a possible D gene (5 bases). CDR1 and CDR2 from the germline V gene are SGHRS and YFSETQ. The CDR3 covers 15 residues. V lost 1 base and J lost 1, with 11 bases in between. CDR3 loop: CASSLNGGGNTEAFF. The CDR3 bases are TGCGCCAGCAGCTTGAATGGGGGTGGGAACACTGAAGCTTTCTTT.

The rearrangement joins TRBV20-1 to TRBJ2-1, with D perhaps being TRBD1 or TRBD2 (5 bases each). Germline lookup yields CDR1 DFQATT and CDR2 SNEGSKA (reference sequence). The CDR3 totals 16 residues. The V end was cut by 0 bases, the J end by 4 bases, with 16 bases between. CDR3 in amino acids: CSARDMRGESYNEQFF. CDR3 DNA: TGCAGTGCTAGAGATATGAGGGGCGAGTCTTACAATGAGCAGTTCTTC.

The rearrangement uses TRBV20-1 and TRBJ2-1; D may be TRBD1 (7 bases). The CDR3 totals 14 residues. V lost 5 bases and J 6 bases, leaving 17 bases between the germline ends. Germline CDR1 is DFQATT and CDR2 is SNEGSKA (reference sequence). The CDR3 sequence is CSALPGGIINEQFF. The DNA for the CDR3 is TGCAGTGCTTTACCAGGGGGGATTATCAATGAGCAGTTCTTC.

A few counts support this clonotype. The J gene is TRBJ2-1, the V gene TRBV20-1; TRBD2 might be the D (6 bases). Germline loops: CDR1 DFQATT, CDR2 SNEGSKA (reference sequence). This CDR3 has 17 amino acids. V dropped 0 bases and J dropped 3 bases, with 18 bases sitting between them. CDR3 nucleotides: TGCAGTGCTAGAGATGCGTCGGAGGGAGCCTACTACAATGAGCAGTTCTTC. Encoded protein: CSARDASEGAYYNEQFF.

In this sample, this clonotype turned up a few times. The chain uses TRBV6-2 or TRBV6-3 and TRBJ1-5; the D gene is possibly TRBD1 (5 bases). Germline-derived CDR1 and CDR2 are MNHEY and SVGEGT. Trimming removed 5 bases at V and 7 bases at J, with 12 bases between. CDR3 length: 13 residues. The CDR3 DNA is TGTGCCAGCAGTAAACGCAGGGACCAGCCCCAGCATTTT. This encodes CASSKRRDQPQHF.

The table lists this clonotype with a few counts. CDR3 sequence: CASRGARGHDSPLHF. In nucleotides, the CDR3 is TGTGCCAGCAGGGGGGCCAGGGGGCACGATTCACCCCTCCACTTT. This chain joins TRBV27 and TRBJ1-6; TRBD1 matches 8 bases. The CDR3 is made up of 15 amino acids. V gave up 6 bases and J gave up 8 bases; unmatched junction bases: 9. CDR1 and CDR2 from the germline V gene are MNHEY and SMNVEV (reference sequence).

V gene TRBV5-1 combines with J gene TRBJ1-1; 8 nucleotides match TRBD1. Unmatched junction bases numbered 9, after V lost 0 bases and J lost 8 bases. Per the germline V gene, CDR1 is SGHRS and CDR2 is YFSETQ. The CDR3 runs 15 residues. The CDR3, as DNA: TGCGCCAGCAGCTTGGACGGGGGACAGGCTAGGGAAGCTTTCTTT. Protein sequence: CASSLDGGQAREAFF. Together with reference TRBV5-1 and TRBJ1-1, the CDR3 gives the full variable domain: KAGVTQTPRYLIKTRGQQVTLSCSPISGHRSVSWYQQTPGQGLQFLFEYFSETQRNKGNFPGRFSGRQFSNSRSEMNVSTLELGDSALYLCASSLDGGQAREAFFGQGTRLTVV.

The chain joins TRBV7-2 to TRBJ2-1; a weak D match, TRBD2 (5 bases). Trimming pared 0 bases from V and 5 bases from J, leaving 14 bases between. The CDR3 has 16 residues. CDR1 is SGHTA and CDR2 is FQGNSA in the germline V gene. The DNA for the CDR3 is TGTGCCAGCAGCTTAGCGCTAGCACGCCCTAACAATGAGCAGTTCTTC. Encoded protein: CASSLALARPNNEQFF.